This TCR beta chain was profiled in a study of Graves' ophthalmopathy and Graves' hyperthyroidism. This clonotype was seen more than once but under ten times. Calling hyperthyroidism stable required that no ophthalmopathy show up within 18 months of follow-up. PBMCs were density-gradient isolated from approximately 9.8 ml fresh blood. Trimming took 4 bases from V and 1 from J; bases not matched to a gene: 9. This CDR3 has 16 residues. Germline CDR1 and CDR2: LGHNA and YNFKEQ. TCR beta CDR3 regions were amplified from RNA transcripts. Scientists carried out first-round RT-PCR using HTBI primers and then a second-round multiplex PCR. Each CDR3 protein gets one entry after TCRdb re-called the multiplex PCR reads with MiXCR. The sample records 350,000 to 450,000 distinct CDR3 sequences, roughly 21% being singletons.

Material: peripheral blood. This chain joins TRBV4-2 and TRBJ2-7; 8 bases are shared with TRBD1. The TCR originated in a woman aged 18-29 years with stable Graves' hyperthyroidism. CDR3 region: CASSRGLGQESYEQYF. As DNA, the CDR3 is TGTGCCAGCAGCCGTGGGTTGGGACAGGAATCCTACGAGCAGTACTTC.